Listed below are T cell receptor beta chains from one sample, sequenced in a study of beta chain features in type 1 diabetes. Sequencing was performed with immunoSEQ multiplex PCR; in TCRdb, only in-frame clones are kept and a portion is missing. The sample has around 250,000 clones, about a fifth seen once; the top ten hold less than 0.03%. The sample was naive CD4+ T cells from blood. These receptors originate from a woman between 35 and 50 years old with type 1 diabetes. CDR3s include the opening cysteine and the closing phenylalanine or tryptophan. D genes are given only for firm matches. Size values are once, few and many counts, or a class for expanded clones, and some rows have none.

J gene: TRBJ2-2; CDR3 length: 15; V gene: TRBV28; clone size: few; D gene: TRBD2; CDR3 DNA: TGTGCCAGCAACCCTGGGGGGGCGAACACCGGGGAGCTGTTTTTT; CDR3 protein: CASNPGGANTGELFF
J gene: TRBJ1-1; CDR3 length: 11; V gene: TRBV18; clone size: few; D gene: NA; CDR3 DNA: TGTGCCAGCTCGTCAGGGGCGGCGGCTTTCTTT; CDR3 protein: CASSSGAAAFF
J gene: TRBJ1-1; CDR3 length: 14; V gene: TRBV4-3; clone size: few; D gene: NA; CDR3 DNA: TGCGCCAGCAGCCAAGATCCAAGCCCGACTGAAGCTTTCTTT; CDR3 protein: CASSQDPSPTEAFF
J gene: TRBJ2-1; CDR3 length: 17; V gene: TRBV9; clone size: NA; D gene: NA; CDR3 DNA: TGTGCCAGCAGCGTAGGACGCAGGGCCTCCTCCTACAATGAGCAGTTCTTC; CDR3 protein: CASSVGRRASSYNEQFF
J gene: TRBJ2-7; CDR3 length: 16; V gene: TRBV6-6; clone size: few; D gene: TRBD2; CDR3 DNA: TGTGCCAGCACTTCCTCTAGCGGTAGTCCCTCCTACGAGCAGTACTTC; CDR3 protein: CASTSSSGSPSYEQYF
J gene: TRBJ1-1; CDR3 length: 11; V gene: TRBV6-5; clone size: few; D gene: NA; CDR3 DNA: TGTGCCACCACCGGACGGGGTGAAGCTTTCTTT; CDR3 protein: CATTGRGEAFF
J gene: TRBJ1-1; CDR3 length: 14; V gene: TRBV2; clone size: NA; D gene: TRBD1; CDR3 DNA: TGTGCCAGCAGCGGTGACAGGGGGCTGTTGGAAGCTTTCTTT; CDR3 protein: CASSGDRGLLEAFF
J gene: TRBJ2-7; CDR3 length: 14; V gene: TRBV18; clone size: NA; D gene: NA; CDR3 DNA: TGTGCCAGCTCATTCGCAGGTCTCCCCTACGAGCAGTACTTC; CDR3 protein: CASSFAGLPYEQYF
J gene: TRBJ2-7; CDR3 length: 14; V gene: TRBV4-2; clone size: few; D gene: NA; CDR3 DNA: TGTGCCAGCAGCCAAGAGCGGATCTCCTACGAGCAGTACTTC; CDR3 protein: CASSQERISYEQYF
J gene: TRBJ2-7; CDR3 length: 14; V gene: TRBV14; clone size: NA; D gene: TRBD1; CDR3 DNA: TGTGCCAGCAGCTTCGGATGGGACAGGGACGAGCAGTACTTC; CDR3 protein: CASSFGWDRDEQYF
J gene: TRBJ1-6; CDR3 length: 14; V gene: TRBV10-3; clone size: NA; D gene: NA; CDR3 DNA: TGTGCCATCAGTGTCAGTCGGGATAATTCACCCCTCCACTTT; CDR3 protein: CAISVSRDNSPLHF
J gene: TRBJ1-2; CDR3 length: 15; V gene: TRBV4-3; clone size: NA; D gene: NA; CDR3 DNA: TGCGCCAGCAGCCAAGATCAGTGGGCCAACTATGGCTACACCTTC; CDR3 protein: CASSQDQWANYGYTF